The 28 T cell receptor beta chains below all came from one sample that was sequenced in a study of blood T cell repertoires in COVID-19. Sequencing was performed with immunoSEQ multiplex PCR; in TCRdb, only in-frame clones are kept and a portion is missing. The sample records around 200,000 clones, over 80% being singletons. Sequenced: peripheral blood. These receptors were collected from a woman between 40 and 55 years old with COVID-19, enrolled during active disease.

CDR3 sequence reads: CASTGTGRGYTF. CDR3 nucleotide sequence: TGTGCCAGCACTGGGACAGGCCGGGGCTACACCTTC. This chain uses TRBV25-1 with TRBJ1-2; TRBD1 matches 8 bases. The CDR3 consists of 12 residues. Germline values: CDR1 MGHDK, CDR2 SYGVNS. The trim removed 7 bases at V and 8 bases at J, leaving 6 bases unmatched.

The V call is TRBV27, the J call TRBJ1-5; D gene ambiguous. The V gene's germline CDR1 is MNHEY and CDR2 SMNVEV (reference sequence). Trimming took 4 bases from V and 9 from J, leaving 10 bases between them. The CDR3 contains 12 residues. As DNA, the CDR3 is TGTGCCAGCAGTTCACCTCTAGGGCCCCAGCATTTT. Amino acid sequence: CASSSPLGPQHF.

The CDR3 loop is CASSMVRDRANYGYTF. The CDR3 DNA reads TGTGCCAGTAGTATGGTCCGGGACAGGGCTAACTATGGCTACACCTTC. This chain connects TRBV19 to TRBJ1-2, with 9 bases fitting TRBD1. Germline assignment: CDR1 LNHDA and CDR2 SQIVND (reference sequence). Trimming cost V 3 bases and J 0 bases; bases outside gene matches: 5. The CDR3 is 16 amino acids.

There are a few counts of this clone. The chain couples TRBV5-4 to TRBJ1-6, with 7 nucleotides matching TRBD1. CDR3 length equals 14 residues. CDR1 SGHNT and CDR2 YYREEE come from the germline V gene (reference sequence). V was clipped by 9 bases and J by 5 bases; unmatched bases: 8. In nucleotides, the CDR3 is TGTGCCACCTCGGACAGGACCAATAATTCACCCCTCCACTTT. Translating gives CATSDRTNNSPLHF.

The chain is built from TRBV28 and TRBJ2-6, with no clear D. The V gene's germline CDR1 is MDHEN and CDR2 SYDVKM. CDR3 length equals 14 residues. V gave up 1 base and J gave up 2 bases, with 3 bases separating them. CDR3 DNA sequence: TGTGCCAGCAGTTTATCGGCTGGGGCCAACGTCCTGACTTTC. Translated, it gives CASSLSAGANVLTF.

This chain uses TRBV19 with TRBJ1-2; the D gene is possibly TRBD1 (6 bases). V lost 3 bases and J 4 bases, leaving 9 bases between the germline ends. The CDR3 is made up of 13 amino acids. Germline lookup yields CDR1 LNHDA and CDR2 SQIVND (reference sequence). The CDR3 DNA follows: TGTGCCAGTAGTATTTCAGGGGCCTATGGCTACACCTTC. This encodes CASSISGAYGYTF.

This clone was observed many times. The genes are TRBV19 and TRBJ2-3; 8 nucleotides agree with TRBD2. This CDR3 is built from 14 residues. V gave up 4 bases and J gave up 1 base; unmatched junction bases: 1. Germline CDR1 LNHDA, CDR2 SQIVND (reference sequence). As DNA, the CDR3 is TGTGCCAGTAGTAGGCGGGGGGGCACAGATACGCAGTATTTT. It specifies CASSRRGGTDTQYF.

There are a few counts of this clone. Other DNA sequences in this specimen translate into the identical CDR3. This chain uses TRBV11-2 with TRBJ1-3; D perhaps matches TRBD1 (5 bases). The germline V and J ends were trimmed by 3 bases and 0 bases, with 9 bases remaining between them. The CDR3 is made up of 15 amino acids. CDR1 SGHAT and CDR2 FQNNGV come from the germline V gene. CDR3 sequence (DNA): TGTGCCAGCAGCTTGGGGCCTTCCTCTGGAAACACCATATATTTT. Amino acids: CASSLGPSSGNTIYF. Full variable domain (outside the CDR3, taken from reference TRBV11-2 and TRBJ1-3): EAGVAQSPRYKIIEKRQSVAFWCNPISGHATLYWYQQILGQGPKLLIQFQNNGVVDDSQLPKDRFSAERLKGVDSTLKIQPAKLEDSAVYLCASSLGPSSGNTIYFGEGSWLTVV.

This clone occurred a few times. The chain has TRBV14 and TRBJ2-3; D is unclear. Germline loops: CDR1 SGHDN, CDR2 FVKESK. The V end was cut by 4 bases, the J end by 2 bases, with 10 bases between. The CDR3 contains 14 residues. Written as DNA, the CDR3 is TGTGCCAGCAGCCCTCTGCGGAACACAGATACGCAGTATTTT. It translates to CASSPLRNTDTQYF. Full variable domain (rest looked up from reference TRBV14 and TRBJ2-3): EAGVTQFPSHSVIEKGQTVTLRCDPISGHDNLYWYRRVMGKEIKFLLHFVKESKQDESGMPNNRFLAERTGGTYSTLKVQPAELEDSGVYFCASSPLRNTDTQYFGPGTRLTVL.

The CDR3 sequence: CASSESPGNVEQFF. In nucleotides, the CDR3 is TGTGCCAGCAGCGAAAGCCCAGGGAACGTTGAGCAGTTCTTC. This chain connects TRBV9 to TRBJ2-1; a possible D gene is TRBD1 (5 bases). The CDR3 covers 14 residues. Trimming shortened V by 3 bases and J by 9 bases, and 16 bases separated the two germline ends. Germline CDR1 and CDR2: SGDLS and YYNGEE.

V is TRBV9 and J is TRBJ2-3; D call uncertain. Germline CDR1 and CDR2: SGDLS and YYNGEE. Trimming removed 2 bases at V and 6 bases at J, with 4 bases between. The CDR3 covers 11 residues. The CDR3 coding sequence is TGTGCCAGCAGCGTCGGGGATACGCAGTATTTT. Translated: CASSVGDTQYF. The entire variable domain, with the rest obtained from reference TRBV9 and TRBJ2-3, is as follows: DSGVTQTPKHLITATGQRVTLRCSPRSGDLSVYWYQQSLDQGLQFLIQYYNGEERAKGNILERFSAQQFPDLHSELNLSSLELGDSALYFCASSVGDTQYFGPGTRLTVL.

The rearrangement joins TRBV12-3 or TRBV12-4 to TRBJ2-1; D gene unclear. The CDR3 has 12 residues. Trimming left V 4 bases short and J 3 bases short, with 4 bases between. The CDR3 is CASSSIYNEQFF. The DNA for the CDR3 is TGTGCCAGCAGTTCTATCTACAATGAGCAGTTCTTC.

The chain has TRBV11-1 and TRBJ2-5; D unclear. Germline V gene data show CDR1 as SGHAT and CDR2 as FQDESV (reference sequence). This CDR3 comprises 13 residues. Trimming removed 1 base from V and 5 bases from J, with 8 bases in between. The CDR3 nucleotides are TGTGCCAGCAGCTTAGGTGGCTCGGAGACCCAGTACTTC. Translation: CASSLGGSETQYF.

The rearrangement joins TRBV19 to TRBJ1-2; tentative D call: TRBD1 (6 bases). V dropped 4 bases and J dropped 4 bases, with 16 bases sitting between them. Germline assignment: CDR1 LNHDA and CDR2 SQIVND (reference sequence). This CDR3 has 15 amino acids. CDR3 region: CASSTWTESTYGYTF. The CDR3 bases are TGTGCCAGTAGTACCTGGACAGAATCAACCTATGGCTACACCTTC.

This chain links TRBV24-1 with TRBJ2-5, with D perhaps matching TRBD1 (5 bases). The CDR3 has 13 amino acids. Germline V gives CDR1 KGHDR, CDR2 SFDVKD. V was pared by 7 bases and J by 5 bases, with 13 bases between. In nucleotides, the CDR3 is TGTGCCACCAGCAAGGACACGGGTGAGACCCAGTACTTC. Its protein is CATSKDTGETQYF.

In nucleotides, the CDR3 is TGTGCCAGTGGACAGGGGAAAGAGACCCAGTACTTC. It yields the protein CASGQGKETQYF. The chain combines TRBV7-7 with TRBJ2-5; TRBD1 agrees at 9 bases. CDR3 length: 12 residues. After removal of 9 bases from V and 3 bases from J, the junction contained 2 bases not matched to a gene. Looked up from germline, CDR1 is SSHAT and CDR2 is FNYEAQ (reference sequence).

The genes are TRBV7-9 and TRBJ1-4; no clear D. The length of the CDR3 is 16 residues. V lost 6 bases to trimming and J lost 5 bases, with 19 bases between them. Looked up from germline, CDR1 is SEHNR and CDR2 is FQNEAQ (reference sequence). CDR3 sequence reads: CASRPMDGLENEKLFF. Written as DNA, the CDR3 is TGTGCCAGCAGGCCAATGGACGGACTGGAAAATGAAAAACTGTTTTTT.

The rearrangement links TRBV10-3 to TRBJ2-1; TRBD1 matches 8 bases. CDR1 and CDR2 (germline): ENHRY, SYGVKD. This CDR3 is built from 13 residues. With 6 bases clipped from V and 5 bases from J, the junction kept 3 bases outside the gene matches. The CDR3 here is CAISWTGNNEQFF. In DNA form, the CDR3 reads TGTGCCATCAGCTGGACAGGGAACAATGAGCAGTTCTTC.

As to this clone: One end of the junction fails to match germline, which may point to a read error. The chain combines TRBV5-1 with TRBJ1-1; D call uncertain. The CDR3 covers 15 residues. Germline lookup yields CDR1 SGHRS and CDR2 YFSETQ. In DNA form, the CDR3 reads TGCGCCAGCAGTTTGGGGAGCGTAACCGGCACTGAAGCTTTCTTT. The encoded protein is CASSLGSVTGTEAFF.

The rearrangement links TRBV19 to TRBJ1-6; a possible D gene is TRBD1 (5 bases). From germline, CDR1 is LNHDA and CDR2 SQIVND (reference sequence). This CDR3 is built from 14 residues. V lost 3 bases and J 10 bases, leaving 13 bases between the germline ends. CDR3 amino acids: CASSIGQGGSPLHF. The CDR3 nucleotides read TGTGCCAGTAGTATCGGGCAGGGTGGGTCACCCCTCCACTTT.

V usage is TRBV5-8 and J usage is TRBJ1-6, with D possibly matching TRBD1 (5 bases). This CDR3 contains 16 residues. Trimming cost V 4 bases and J 0 bases, with 11 bases left between them. Germline CDR1 is SGHTS and CDR2 is YDEGEE. CDR3 in DNA: TGTGCCAGCAGCCCATTCGACAGCTCCTATAATTCACCCCTCCACTTT. It specifies CASSPFDSSYNSPLHF.

The genes are TRBV6-5 and TRBJ2-1, with D possibly matching TRBD1 (6 bases). Deletions cut 7 bases from V and 15 bases from J, with 22 bases between. The CDR3 has 13 residues. The germline CDR1 and CDR2 sequences are MNHEY and SVGAGI. CDR3 DNA: TGTGCCAGCAAGCTAGCCGCCAGGGGCCAGGGGTTCTTC. It specifies CASKLAARGQGFF.

The chain uses TRBV27 and TRBJ2-5; tentative D call: TRBD1 (6 bases). Germline V gene sequence: CDR1 MNHEY, CDR2 SMNVEV (reference sequence). CDR3 length: 14 residues. V was pared by 3 bases and J by 5 bases, with 13 bases between. The CDR3 region is CASSLQGMVETQYF. The DNA for the CDR3 is TGTGCCAGCAGTTTGCAGGGGATGGTCGAGACCCAGTACTTC.

The chain has TRBV27 and TRBJ2-7, with TRBD2 matching 7 bases. The V gene's germline CDR1 is MNHEY and CDR2 SMNVEV (reference sequence). V shed 5 bases and J 4 bases; nucleotides not matched to a gene: 11. There are 15 residues in the CDR3. The CDR3 coding sequence is TGTGCCAGCAGTCCCCGCCTAGGCGGGAGTTACGAGCAGTACTTC. This sequence encodes CASSPRLGGSYEQYF.

Concerning this clone: The sample contains more than one DNA sequence encoding this CDR3. The rearrangement joins TRBV5-1 to TRBJ1-2, with D possibly TRBD1 on 5 matching bases. Germline CDR1 reads SGHRS; CDR2 reads YFSETQ. The length of the CDR3 is 14 residues. Trimming cost V 0 bases and J 2 bases, with 8 bases left between them. CDR3 amino acids: CASSLGQGNYGYTF. The CDR3 DNA reads as TGCGCCAGCAGCTTGGGCCAGGGAAACTATGGCTACACCTTC.

This rearrangement joins TRBV2 to TRBJ2-2; TRBD1 agrees at 8 bases. This CDR3 is 15 amino acids long. Germline loops: CDR1 SNHLY, CDR2 FYNNEI. V was clipped by 5 bases and J by 6 bases; unmatched bases: 8. CDR3 region: CASSREGQVPGELFF. CDR3 in DNA: TGTGCCAGCAGTAGAGAGGGACAGGTGCCCGGGGAGCTGTTTTTT.

V and J are TRBV7-2 and TRBJ2-1, with 12 positions matching TRBD2. V gave up 5 bases and J gave up 4 bases; unmatched junction bases: 3. Germline CDR1 is SGHTA and CDR2 is FQGNSA. The CDR3 has 15 amino acids. The DNA for the CDR3 is TGTGCCAGCAGCCCCCTAGCGGGGGGGTACAATGAGCAGTTCTTC. Encoded protein: CASSPLAGGYNEQFF.

V gene TRBV10-2 combines with J gene TRBJ1-1; 9 bases match TRBD1. CDR1 and CDR2 from the germline V gene are WSHSY and SAAADI. Trimming took 9 bases from V and 4 from J; bases not matched to a gene: 12. The CDR3 loop spans 15 amino acids. For the CDR3, the DNA is TGCGCCAGAGGACAGGGGCAGTTGCCAGGCACTGAAGCTTTCTTT. Protein product: CARGQGQLPGTEAFF.